Sequencing of this T cell receptor beta chain was carried out in a study of T cell changes during pregnancy in multiple sclerosis. The data were produced by immunoSEQ multiplex PCR, yet TCRdb's version contains in-frame clones alone and is incomplete. This sample has around 70,000 clones, with approximately 92% found just once. The CDR3 consists of 15 residues. V was cut by 8 bases and J by 2 bases, with 17 bases left in between. Per the germline V gene, CDR1 is LGHNT and CDR2 is FRNRAP. The sequence came from a female donor with multiple sclerosis, enrolled in a pregnancy study. Here the sequenced sample was peripheral blood, taken before pregnancy. V gene TRBV12-5 combines with J gene TRBJ2-3; weak D call: TRBD1 (5 bases). Here the CDR3 DNA reads TGTGCTAGTTCTCCTCTGGGGCTATCCACAGATACGCAGTATTTT. This sequence encodes CASSPLGLSTDTQYF.